A single sample is the source of the 14 T cell receptor beta chains below, sequenced in a study of CXCR3-negative and CXCR3-positive naive CD8 T cells. Study findings and constraints: Relative to CXCR3-negative naive cells, CXCR3-positive naive cells had more hydrophobic TRB CDR3s.

These TCRs are of unknown antigen specificity. The authors prepared UMI-labeled TRB cDNA libraries by 5' RACE. TCRdb re-called the 5' RACE reads, yielding one record per CDR3 amino acid sequence without DNA. The sample totals about 150,000 distinct CDR3 sequences. Material for sequencing was naive CXCR3+ CD8+ T cells from blood. Indicated subset: CD45RO-CCR7+CD27+CD95- naive CD8+ T cells expressing CXCR3 (TNR3+). The receptors shown here come from a human donor in good health. Some clones in this sample may be carry-over from other donors' samples.

The rearrangement joins TRBV4-3 to TRBJ2-1; no DNA is available, so the TRBD1 call from TCRdb remains unchecked. CDR1 is LGHNA, CDR2 YSLEER, per germline. This CDR3 region has 14 residues. CDR3 sequence reads: CASSQDSGGGEQFF.

The CDR3 loop is CASSSVALMQPQHF. The rearrangement links TRBV6-6 to TRBJ1-5; there is no DNA to check the TCRdb D call of TRBD1. The CDR3 is 14 amino acids. CDR1 and CDR2 from the germline V gene are MNHNY and SVGAGI (reference sequence).

This chain's CDR3 is CSARDMRGRGIEAFF. This chain joins TRBV20-1 and TRBJ1-1; the D call from TCRdb, TRBD1, cannot be confirmed without DNA. The CDR3 is made up of 15 amino acids. Germline values: CDR1 DFQATT, CDR2 SNEGSKA (reference sequence).

The chain links TRBV7-2 to TRBJ2-1; absent DNA, TCRdb's TRBD1 call cannot be checked. CDR1 and CDR2 (germline): SGHTA, FQGNSA. The length of the CDR3 is 15 residues. CDR3: CASSFRDRGNNEQFF.

This chain connects TRBV20-1 to TRBJ2-7; TCRdb selects TRBD2, and the lack of DNA leaves this call unchecked. The CDR3 is 15 amino acids. Per the germline V gene, CDR1 is DFQATT and CDR2 is SNEGSKA (reference sequence). The CDR3 region is CSARGSGVNSYEQYF.

The CDR3 region is CASSDSRGLVYEQYF. The rearrangement uses TRBV10-1 and TRBJ2-7; TCRdb outputs TRBD1, but without DNA this stays unchecked. The CDR3 consists of 15 residues. The germline CDR1 and CDR2 sequences are WNHNN and SYGVQD (reference sequence).

The V call is TRBV7-6, the J call TRBJ2-1; TCRdb proposes TRBD1, but this gene call is untestable without DNA. Germline values: CDR1 SGHVS, CDR2 FNYEAQ. The CDR3 length is 14 residues. CDR3 amino acids: CASSLTIGGNEQFF.

The genes are TRBV28 and TRBJ2-7; lacking DNA, the TRBD1 call made by TCRdb goes unchecked. There are 15 residues in the CDR3. The V gene's germline CDR1 is MDHEN and CDR2 SYDVKM. The chain's CDR3 is CASSLFGTGSYEQYF.

J is TRBJ1-1 and V is TRBV4-1; no DNA is available, so the TRBD1 call from TCRdb remains unchecked. Germline CDR1 MGHRA, CDR2 YSYEKL. The CDR3 runs to 15 residues. Here the CDR3 reads CASSPLGRKNTEAFF.

The J gene is TRBJ2-7, the V gene TRBV7-9; with no DNA, the TCRdb D assignment of TRBD2 cannot be verified. CDR1 and CDR2 (germline): SEHNR, FQNEAQ (reference sequence). The CDR3 extends over 15 amino acids. Here the CDR3 reads CASSLTSGGAHEQYF.

The V and J genes are TRBV15 and TRBJ1-5. The CDR3 extends over 12 amino acids. CDR1 and CDR2 (germline): LNHNV, YYDKDF (reference sequence). This CDR3 reads CATSRENQPQHF.

This sequence joins TRBV11-2 and TRBJ2-7. Per germline, CDR1 SGHAT and CDR2 FQNNGV. CDR3 length: 13 amino acids. The CDR3 is CASSSGLGFEQYF.

The chain has TRBV28 and TRBJ2-7; with no DNA, the TCRdb D assignment of TRBD1 cannot be verified. The CDR3 is 15 amino acids. Germline assignment: CDR1 MDHEN and CDR2 SYDVKM. The CDR3 here is CASSPRGPLSHEQYF.

V gene TRBV7-9 combines with J gene TRBJ1-2; TCRdb selects TRBD1, and the lack of DNA leaves this call unchecked. The germline V gene has CDR1 SEHNR and CDR2 FQNEAQ (reference sequence). The CDR3 loop spans 18 amino acids. CDR3 sequence reads: CASSLIAGGQGAFYGYTF.